One and the same sample provided the 24 T cell receptor beta chains below, sequenced in a study of cytomegalovirus exposure and HLA in healthy donors. Both 60 Vbeta primers and 13 Jbeta primers went into the PCR. Sequenced by immunoSEQ multiplex PCR; TCRdb stores in-frame clones only, minus some. The table has 100,000 to 150,000 clones, less than 90% seen once; the top ten hold around 20%. The sample consisted of PBMCs. These TCRs come from a man younger than 30 in good health and CMV-seropositive.

This chain connects TRBV10-3 to TRBJ2-1; 9 bases align to TRBD2. The CDR3 sequence is 14 residues long. Losses at the gene ends were 10 bases for V and 5 bases for J; bases not matched to a gene: 9. Germline V gives CDR1 ENHRY, CDR2 SYGVKD. The CDR3 here is CATGASGDHNEQFF. DNA of the CDR3: TGTGCCACTGGGGCTAGCGGGGACCACAATGAGCAGTTCTTC.

This clone was recorded a few times. Different DNA sequences within this sample yield the same CDR3. This chain uses TRBV6-4 with TRBJ2-3; the match to TRBD2 covers 8 bases. Germline CDR1 MRHNA, CDR2 SNTAGT. Losses at the gene ends were 0 bases for V and 1 base for J; bases not matched to a gene: 0. This CDR3 is 15 amino acids long. The CDR3 loop reads CASSDSSGGTDTQYF. The CDR3 nucleotides are TGTGCCAGCAGTGACTCTAGCGGGGGCACAGATACGCAGTATTTT.

The chain couples TRBV28 to TRBJ1-3; 11 positions agree with TRBD1. Per the germline V gene, CDR1 is MDHEN and CDR2 is SYDVKM. CDR3 size: 17 residues. After removal of 5 bases from V and 0 bases from J, the junction contained 6 bases not matched to a gene. CDR3 coding DNA: TGTGCCAGCAGTGCACCGGGACAGGGGGGCTCTGGAAACACCATATATTTT. Encoded protein: CASSAPGQGGSGNTIYF.

The rearrangement links TRBV7-2 to TRBJ2-7; 7 nucleotides align to TRBD1. V dropped 2 bases and J dropped 2; count of bases not matched to a gene: 6. The CDR3 contains 15 residues. The germline V gene encodes CDR1 SGHTA and CDR2 FQGNSA. This chain's CDR3 is CASSLWDSPTYEQYF. CDR3 nucleotide sequence: TGTGCCAGCAGCTTATGGGACAGTCCGACCTACGAGCAGTACTTC.

CDR3 protein: CASSYGTGGFDYTF. The CDR3 region has the DNA TGTGCCAGCAGTTACGGGACAGGGGGCTTTGACTACACCTTC. The chain employs TRBV6-5 and TRBJ1-2; 12 nucleotides line up with TRBD1. CDR3 size: 14 residues. CDR1 is MNHEY, CDR2 SVGAGI, per germline. Trimming cost V 2 bases and J 10 bases; bases outside gene matches: 5.

The chain has TRBV2 and TRBJ1-2; tentative D call: TRBD1 (6 bases). From germline, CDR1 is SNHLY and CDR2 FYNNEI. The CDR3 has 13 amino acids. V lost 7 bases and J 8 bases, leaving 17 bases between the germline ends. CDR3 loop: CASKSRQAWGYTF. The CDR3 nucleotides are TGTGCCAGCAAAAGTCGACAGGCCTGGGGCTACACCTTC.

The chain carries TRBV7-8 and TRBJ2-1; 13 nucleotides match TRBD2. Germline V CDR1 and CDR2: SGHVS, FQNEAQ. J lost 7 bases, V lost 1 base, and 4 bases had no gene match. The CDR3 spans 16 residues. The CDR3 sequence is CASSLELAGGRNEQFF. The CDR3 region has the DNA TGTGCCAGCAGCTTAGAACTAGCGGGGGGGCGTAATGAGCAGTTCTTC.

This chain links TRBV19 with TRBJ1-1; D is undetermined. V was clipped by 3 bases and J by 0 bases, with 2 bases between them. The CDR3 is 12 amino acids. CDR1 is LNHDA and CDR2 is SQIVND in the germline V gene (reference sequence). The CDR3 region is CASSIVNTEAFF. CDR3 DNA: TGTGCCAGTAGTATCGTGAACACTGAAGCTTTCTTT.

The J gene is TRBJ2-7, the V gene TRBV6-8; no clear D. Germline loops: CDR1 MNHGY, CDR2 SAAAGT. This CDR3 has 20 amino acids. V shed 0 bases and J shed 2 bases, with 26 bases lying between them. The CDR3 here is CASSYSRHPMGKEITYEQYF. The CDR3 DNA follows: TGTGCCAGCAGTTACTCCCGTCACCCCATGGGCAAAGAGATCACCTACGAGCAGTACTTC.

The chain couples TRBV5-6 to TRBJ2-5; D gene ambiguous. Germline lookup yields CDR1 SGHDT and CDR2 YYEEEE. The CDR3 runs 12 residues. Trimming left V 4 bases short and J 2 bases short, with 6 bases between. CDR3 protein: CASSQTQETQYF. DNA of the CDR3: TGTGCCAGCAGCCAGACACAAGAGACCCAGTACTTC.

The chain employs TRBV9 and TRBJ2-7; a possible D gene is TRBD1 (8 bases). Germline CDR1 and CDR2: SGDLS and YYNGEE. The V gene lost 4 bases and the J gene lost 1 base, with 15 bases spanning the gap. This CDR3 contains 15 residues. This chain's CDR3 is CASSLGGTGSYEQYF. The CDR3, as DNA: TGTGCCAGCAGCCTGGGGGGGACAGGTTCCTACGAGCAGTACTTC.

Turning to this clone: One junction end disagrees with the germline gene, perhaps due to a read error. The chain combines TRBV9 with TRBJ1-2, with D possibly matching TRBD1 (5 bases). The CDR3 runs to 14 residues. CDR1 is SGDLS and CDR2 is YYNGEE in the germline V gene. The DNA of the CDR3 is TGTGCCAGCACCGTAGGCGGGGGAGACTATGGCTACACCTTC. This gives the protein CASTVGGGDYGYTF.

A single count supports this clone. The gene calls are TRBV5-1 and TRBJ2-5, with D tentatively TRBD1 (5 bases). This CDR3 region has 13 residues. Trimming pared 8 bases from V and 1 base from J, leaving 12 bases between. In germline, CDR1 is SGHRS, CDR2 YFSETQ. The CDR3 DNA reads as TGCGCCAGGACAGACAGAGCCCAAGAGACCCAGTACTTC. Protein: CARTDRAQETQYF.

The chain combines TRBV10-2 with TRBJ1-2, with unresolved D. Germline CDR1 and CDR2: WSHSY and SAAADI. CDR3 length: 13 amino acids. The V and J ends lost 7 bases and 5 bases respectively, with 14 bases between them. The CDR3 here is CASNGGEGYGYTF. As DNA, the CDR3 is TGCGCCAGCAACGGCGGGGAAGGATATGGCTACACCTTC.

The gene calls are TRBV7-9 and TRBJ2-7; no definite D call. The V and J ends lost 2 bases and 2 bases respectively, with 4 bases between them. Germline CDR1 reads SEHNR; CDR2 reads FQNEAQ (reference sequence). This CDR3 has 12 residues. CDR3 nucleotides: TGTGCCAGCAGCTTACTCGCCTACGAGCAGTACTTC. This encodes CASSLLAYEQYF.

The chain uses TRBV11-2 and TRBJ2-3; 12 bases agree with TRBD2. The CDR3 sequence is 17 residues long. V dropped 1 base and J dropped 3; count of bases not matched to a gene: 5. Germline values: CDR1 SGHAT, CDR2 FQNNGV. The CDR3 DNA follows: TGTGCCAGCAGCTTAGTGTCGGGACTAGCGGGTACAGATACGCAGTATTTT. This translates into CASSLVSGLAGTDTQYF.

V gene TRBV29-1 combines with J gene TRBJ2-7; possible D gene TRBD1, 6 bases. CDR3 length: 12 residues. Per germline, CDR1 SQVTM and CDR2 ANQGSEA. V gave up 6 bases and J gave up 6 bases, with 15 bases separating them. The CDR3 DNA is TGCAGCGTCGTCTACTGGACAGCCGAGCAGTACTTC. It translates to CSVVYWTAEQYF.

The chain combines TRBV4-2 with TRBJ1-1; D is perhaps TRBD1 (6 bases). Germline V gene lookup returns CDR1 LGHNA and CDR2 YNFKEQ. The V gene lost 1 base and the J gene lost 8 bases, with 14 bases spanning the gap. The CDR3 covers 14 residues. CDR3 loop: CASSQADRSEEAFF. The CDR3 region has the DNA TGTGCCAGCAGCCAAGCAGACAGGTCGGAAGAAGCTTTCTTT.

The V and J genes are TRBV9 and TRBJ2-5; 10 bases agree with TRBD1. With 7 bases clipped from V and 3 bases from J, the junction kept 0 bases outside the gene matches. The CDR3 is made up of 12 amino acids. CDR1 SGDLS and CDR2 YYNGEE come from the germline V gene. CDR3 DNA: TGTGCCAGCGGGACAGGGGAAGAGACCCAGTACTTC. Its translation is CASGTGEETQYF.

The gene calls are TRBV14 and TRBJ2-3, with D hard to call. CDR1 and CDR2 (germline): SGHDN, FVKESK. V dropped 0 bases and J dropped 6 bases, with 10 bases sitting between them. The CDR3 contains 14 residues. This CDR3 reads CASSQDFARDTQYF. CDR3 nucleotides: TGTGCCAGCAGCCAAGATTTTGCCCGGGATACGCAGTATTTT.

This chain joins TRBV19 and TRBJ2-3, with 10 positions matching TRBD1. Germline V gene lookup returns CDR1 LNHDA and CDR2 SQIVND (reference sequence). CDR3 size: 14 residues. With V trimmed by 8 bases and J by 3 bases, 5 bases remained unmatched. In nucleotides, the CDR3 is TGTGCCAGTGGCCCGGGACAGGGGACAGATACGCAGTATTTT. Translation: CASGPGQGTDTQYF.

This clone was detected a few times. The chain links TRBV11-3 to TRBJ1-1; 10 nucleotides line up with TRBD1. The CDR3 runs 12 residues. The V segment lost 5 bases and the J segment 8 bases; nucleotides outside the gene matches: 2. CDR1 is SGHNT, CDR2 YENEEA, per germline. As DNA, the CDR3 is TGTGCCAGCAGCCGGGACAGGGGAGAAGCTTTCTTT. Translated, it gives CASSRDRGEAFF. Complete variable domain (other parts from reference TRBV11-3 and TRBJ1-1): EAGVVQSPRYKIIEKKQPVAFWCNPISGHNTLYWYLQNLGQGPELLIRYENEEAVDDSQLPKDRFSAERLKGVDSTLKIQPAELGDSAVYLCASSRDRGEAFFGQGTRLTVV.

The chain recombines TRBV11-2 with TRBJ1-3, with D unresolved. The CDR3 covers 13 residues. Germline V gives CDR1 SGHAT, CDR2 FQNNGV. Trimming stripped 3 bases from V and 1 base from J, with 4 bases between. CDR3 in amino acids: CASSFLSGNTIYF. For the CDR3, the DNA is TGTGCCAGCAGCTTCCTATCTGGAAACACCATATATTTT.

This rearrangement joins TRBV6-5 to TRBJ1-1; D unresolved. This CDR3 comprises 13 residues. The germline V gene encodes CDR1 MNHEY and CDR2 SVGAGI. Trimming stripped 5 bases from V and 1 base from J, with 8 bases between. DNA for the CDR3: TGTGCCAGCAGTCAAGACTGGAACACTGAAGCTTTCTTT. Encoded protein: CASSQDWNTEAFF.